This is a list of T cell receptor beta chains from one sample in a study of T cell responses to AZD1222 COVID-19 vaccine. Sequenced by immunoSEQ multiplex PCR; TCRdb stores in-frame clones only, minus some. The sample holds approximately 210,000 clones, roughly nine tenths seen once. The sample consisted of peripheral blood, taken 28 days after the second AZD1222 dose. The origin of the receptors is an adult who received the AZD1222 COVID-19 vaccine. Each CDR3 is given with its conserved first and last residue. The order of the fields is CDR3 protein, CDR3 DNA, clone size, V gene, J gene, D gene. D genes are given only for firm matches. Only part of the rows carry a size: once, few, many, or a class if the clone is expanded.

CASPIAQQAYEQYF	TGCGCCAGCCCTATAGCCCAGCAAGCCTACGAGCAGTACTTC	-	TRBV5-1	TRBJ2-7	-
CASSQWVRQSSVQKETQYF	TGTGCCAGCAGCCAATGGGTACGACAGTCATCGGTCCAGAAAGAGACCCAGTACTTC	-	TRBV16	TRBJ2-5	-
CASGPHPQDSNQPQHF	TGTGCTAGTGGACCCCATCCTCAGGATAGCAATCAGCCCCAGCATTTT	once	TRBV12-5	TRBJ1-5	-
CASSSSPGGPYNSPLHF	TGTGCCAGTAGTTCTTCCCCCGGAGGCCCCTATAATTCACCCCTCCACTTT	-	TRBV19	TRBJ1-6	-
CASSSPAASSYEQYF	TGTGCCAGCAGCTCCCCGGCGGCGAGCTCCTACGAGCAGTACTTC	-	TRBV7-9	TRBJ2-7	-
CASSSLGQSSREQFF	TGTGCCAGCAGTAGCCTGGGGCAGTCCTCCAGGGAGCAGTTCTTC	once	TRBV2	TRBJ2-1	-
CASSQEGLVSGEQYF	TGCGCCAGCAGCCAAGAGGGACTAGTATCCGGCGAGCAGTACTTC	-	TRBV4-3	TRBJ2-7	TRBD2
CATSTRQGLNMNTEAFF	TGTGCCACCAGCACCCGACAGGGCCTCAACATGAACACTGAAGCTTTCTTT	once	TRBV15	TRBJ1-1	TRBD1
CASSPGSGAPLGNYGYTF	TGTGCCAGCAGCCCGGGGTCCGGGGCACCGCTTGGTAACTATGGCTACACCTTC	-	TRBV9	TRBJ1-2	-
CASSWGGNTEAFF	TGTGCCAGCAGCTGGGGAGGGAACACTGAAGCTTTCTTT	-	TRBV5-5	TRBJ1-1	-
CASSYRDRGGYEQYF	TGTGCCAGCAGTTACAGGGACAGGGGCGGCTACGAGCAGTACTTC	-	TRBV6-5	TRBJ2-7	TRBD1
CASSPGTGNQPQHF	TGCGCCAGCAGCCCCGGGACAGGCAATCAGCCCCAGCATTTT	-	TRBV5-1	TRBJ1-5	TRBD1
CASSQQQGSSYEQYF	TGTGCCAGCAGTCAGCAACAGGGATCATCCTACGAGCAGTACTTC	-	TRBV28	TRBJ2-7	-
CASSLGILAKNIQYF	TGTGCCAGCAGTTTGGGGATCCTAGCCAAAAACATTCAGTACTTC	-	TRBV28	TRBJ2-4	-
CASSVGSGNIQYF	TGTGCCAGCAGCGTGGGGAGCGGTAACATTCAGTACTTC	-	TRBV7-3	TRBJ2-4	-